This T cell receptor (beta chain) came from a study of T cell repertoires in cytomegalovirus infection. TCRdb processed the reads anew with MiXCR; each CDR3 protein has one entry. The sample yields 200,000 to 250,000 distinct CDR3 sequences, 6% to 8% seen once. Deletions cut 1 base from V and 4 bases from J, with 11 bases between. The germline gives CDR1 SGHTA, CDR2 FQGNSA. The CDR3 spans 15 residues. This clonotype showed up many times. Antigen specificity is unknown. Study outcomes and limitations: Public TCR beta family frequency separated CMV-and-HLA carriers, including in an independent cohort.

The chain carries TRBV7-2 and TRBJ2-1; weak D call: TRBD2 (6 bases). Sequences were obtained from PBMCs. The receptor comes from a human donor in good health (CMV status not recorded). Some clones in this sample may be carry-over from other donors' samples. CDR3 in amino acids: CASSLGPGEYNEQFF. The CDR3 nucleotides are TGTGCCAGCAGCTTAGGTCCGGGGGAGTACAATGAGCAGTTCTTC. Drawing the rest from reference TRBV7-2 and TRBJ2-1, the complete variable domain is GAGVSQSPSNKVTEKGKDVELRCDPISGHTALYWYRQSLGQGLEFLIYFQGNSAPDKSGLPSDRFSAERTGGSVSTLTIQRTQQEDSAVYLCASSLGPGEYNEQFFGPGTRLTVL.